These 18 T cell receptor beta chains were all obtained from the same sample, sequenced in a study of T-cell reconstitution after alpha-beta-depleted transplantation in children. For TCRbeta, the library was prepared with unique molecular identifiers. Via MiXCR, TCRdb re-called the PCR reads, giving one row per CDR3 protein. The sample has around 450,000 distinct CDR3 sequences, 15% to 20% seen once; the top ten hold over 25%. The specimen comprised PBMCs, mostly from graft donor cells, sampled 360 days after TCRalphabeta/CD19-depleted stem cell transplant. These receptors were collected from a boy under two years old who had a stem cell transplant for Wiskott-Aldrich syndrome, so the T cells may come from the graft donor.

This clonotype was recorded a few times. The rearrangement links TRBV12-3 or TRBV12-4 to TRBJ2-3; TRBD2 matches at 9 bases. After removal of 1 base from V and 5 bases from J, the junction contained 7 bases not matched to a gene. The length of the CDR3 is 16 residues. The CDR3 spells CASSLGALAGQDTQYF. The CDR3 nucleotides are TGTGCCAGCAGTTTAGGGGCCCTAGCGGGGCAAGATACGCAGTATTTT.

This clonotype came up a few times. This chain uses TRBV20-1 with TRBJ2-5, with D perhaps assigned TRBD1 or TRBD2 (5 bases each). The V end was cut by 1 base, the J end by 7 bases, with 16 bases between. The CDR3 contains 14 residues. Germline CDR1 DFQATT, CDR2 SNEGSKA (reference sequence). In nucleotides, the CDR3 is TGCAGTGCTAGAGGGGGACCGTTTTATGGGACCCAGTACTTC. As protein: CSARGGPFYGTQYF.

This clonotype was counted a few times. The chain combines TRBV19 with TRBJ2-2; D is ambiguous. The germline CDR1 and CDR2 sequences are LNHDA and SQIVND (reference sequence). This CDR3 has 14 residues. The V end lost 7 bases, the J end lost 0 bases, and 9 bases lay between the germline ends. CDR3 in amino acids: CASKTLANTGELFF. In DNA form, the CDR3 reads TGTGCCAGTAAGACACTTGCGAACACCGGGGAGCTGTTTTTT. The full variable domain, in which reference TRBV19 and TRBJ2-2 provide the parts outside the CDR3, is DGGITQSPKYLFRKEGQNVTLSCEQNLNHDAMYWYRQDPGQGLRLIYYSQIVNDFQKGDIAEGYSVSREKKESFPLTVTSAQKNPTAFYLCASKTLANTGELFFGEGSRLTVL.

This clonotype was seen more than once but under ten times. The V call is TRBV7-8, the J call TRBJ2-1; D may be TRBD1 or TRBD2 (5 bases each). CDR1 SGHVS and CDR2 FQNEAQ come from the germline V gene. V lost 3 bases and J 6 bases, leaving 21 bases between the germline ends. The CDR3 totals 17 residues. Here the CDR3 DNA reads TGTGCCAGCAGCTTCCCCGAGGGGACCCGAAGGGGCAATGAGCAGTTCTTC. Protein: CASSFPEGTRRGNEQFF.

This clonotype showed up just a few times. The chain has TRBV7-2 and TRBJ1-3; possibly TRBD1 for D (5 bases). Looked up from germline, CDR1 is SGHTA and CDR2 is FQGNSA. The CDR3 loop spans 15 amino acids. Trimming removed 2 bases at V and 0 bases at J, with 8 bases between. CDR3 sequence reads: CASSLQGGSGNTIYF. DNA of the CDR3: TGTGCCAGCAGCTTACAGGGAGGCTCTGGAAACACCATATATTTT.

The sample holds a few counts of this clonotype. The gene calls are TRBV18 and TRBJ2-7; 11 bases are shared with TRBD2. This CDR3 is built from 16 residues. The V and J ends lost 1 base and 2 bases, in that order; junction bases with no gene match: 4. CDR1 KGHSH and CDR2 LQKENI come from the germline V gene. CDR3 nucleotide sequence: TGTGCCAGCTCACCACAACGACTAGCGGGGACCTACGAGCAGTACTTC. It specifies CASSPQRLAGTYEQYF.

This clonotype was seen more than once but under ten times. The rearrangement uses TRBV12-3 or TRBV12-4 and TRBJ1-4, with a possible D match to TRBD1 (6 bases). The CDR3 has 15 amino acids. Trimming took 6 bases from V and 7 from J, leaving 18 bases between them. CDR3 loop: CASSLLQGKGEKLFF. The CDR3 DNA reads TGTGCCAGCAGCCTGCTACAGGGAAAGGGTGAAAAACTGTTTTTT.

V gene TRBV7-2 combines with J gene TRBJ2-1; D is unresolved. Germline V gives CDR1 SGHTA, CDR2 FQGNSA. V lost 5 bases to trimming and J lost 5 bases, with 13 bases between them. This CDR3 has 14 amino acids. CDR3 sequence (DNA): TGTGCCAGCAGCCCTAGAAGGGATAACAATGAGCAGTTCTTC. Translating gives CASSPRRDNNEQFF.

This clonotype showed up just a few times. V gene TRBV7-9 combines with J gene TRBJ1-1; D not certain. The V and J ends lost 1 base and 2 bases respectively, with 14 bases between them. The CDR3 is 16 residues long. Germline CDR1 is SEHNR and CDR2 is FQNEAQ (reference sequence). DNA for the CDR3: TGTGCCAGCAGCTTAGGGTCAGGCCGCCCTAACACTGAAGCTTTCTTT. Amino acids: CASSLGSGRPNTEAFF.

This clonotype was recorded at least ten times. The rearrangement uses TRBV28 and TRBJ2-7; perhaps TRBD2 as D (5 bases). The CDR3 totals 16 residues. V gave up 2 bases and J gave up 2 bases, with 16 bases separating them. From germline, CDR1 is MDHEN and CDR2 SYDVKM. The CDR3 sequence: CASSLGPAVAAYEQYF. In DNA, the CDR3 is TGTGCCAGCAGTTTAGGACCAGCGGTGGCTGCCTACGAGCAGTACTTC.

The rearrangement uses TRBV21-1 and TRBJ2-7; the table's D call, TRBD1, was not checked against the DNA. TRBV21-1 is a recognized pseudogene. This CDR3 has 15 amino acids. The CDR3 DNA is TGTGCCAGCCTTCAACGGGGGACAGCGACCTACGAGCAGTACTTC. Protein product: CASLQRGTATYEQYF.

This chain links TRBV5-1 with TRBJ1-2; perhaps TRBD1 as D (5 bases). Germline-derived CDR1 and CDR2 are SGHRS and YFSETQ. Trimming pared 4 bases from V and 4 bases from J, leaving 17 bases between. The CDR3 covers 15 residues. CDR3 sequence: CASSQLPTVTYGYTF. In nucleotides, the CDR3 is TGCGCCAGCAGCCAACTGCCGACAGTGACCTATGGCTACACCTTC.

This chain links TRBV18 with TRBJ2-7; 7 bases match TRBD1. Trimming took 1 base from V and 6 from J; bases not matched to a gene: 12. The CDR3 runs 16 residues. Germline CDR1 is KGHSH and CDR2 is LQKENI. CDR3 bases: TGTGCCAGCTCACCACGGGTCGACAGGGTGGCGGGCGAGCAGTACTTC. Translated: CASSPRVDRVAGEQYF.

The chain links TRBV5-6 to TRBJ2-1; 8 positions match TRBD2. There are 16 residues in the CDR3. Per germline, CDR1 SGHDT and CDR2 YYEEEE. Trimming removed 1 base from V and 8 bases from J; junction bases left unmatched: 11. The CDR3 bases are TGTGCCAGCAGCTTGATCCAGCGACTAGCGTTCTATGAGCAGTTCTTC. Its translation is CASSLIQRLAFYEQFF.

The chain combines TRBV11-2 with TRBJ2-7; 7 nucleotides line up with TRBD2. The germline gives CDR1 SGHAT, CDR2 FQNNGV. The V segment lost 5 bases and the J segment 4 bases; nucleotides outside the gene matches: 8. The CDR3 is 14 amino acids. In DNA, the CDR3 is TGTGCCAGCAGCCGTACTAGCGCGGGGTACGAGCAGTACTTC. Its protein product is CASSRTSAGYEQYF.

V and J are TRBV5-4 and TRBJ2-5; the match to TRBD1 covers 8 bases. The junction had 6 bases not matched to a gene; V was cut back by 3 bases and J by 2 bases. Per the germline V gene, CDR1 is SGHNT and CDR2 is YYREEE (reference sequence). CDR3 length equals 15 residues. CDR3 in amino acids: CASSSHQGAQETQYF. The CDR3 DNA reads as TGTGCCAGCAGCTCGCATCAGGGGGCGCAAGAGACCCAGTACTTC.

The chain carries TRBV6-2 or TRBV6-3 and TRBJ2-2, with D perhaps matching TRBD1 (5 bases). Germline CDR1 reads MNHEY; CDR2 reads SVGEGT. With 8 bases removed from V and 4 bases from J, the gap between germline ends came to 14 bases. This CDR3 region has 14 residues. This chain's CDR3 is CASQQGFVTGELFF. For the CDR3, the DNA is TGTGCCAGCCAGCAGGGATTTGTCACCGGGGAGCTGTTTTTT.

The V call is TRBV4-3, the J call TRBJ2-3; D may be TRBD2 (6 bases). Deletions cut 1 base from V and 11 bases from J, with 22 bases between. Germline CDR1 is LGHNA and CDR2 is YSLEER. The CDR3 consists of 16 residues. The CDR3 DNA reads TGCGCCAGCAGCCAAGGACAACTAGCCAGAACATCACAGCAGTATTTT. Translated, it gives CASSQGQLARTSQQYF.